What follows are 29 T cell receptor beta chains derived from one specimen sequenced in a study of CD8 T cells in ankylosing spondylitis. TCRdb called the 5' RACE reads again in MiXCR, with one record for every CDR3 protein. The data contain 400,000 or so distinct CDR3 sequences, roughly 25% of them singletons. Study outcomes and limitations: Seemingly distinctive of ankylosing spondylitis blood was a TCR beta motif formed by eight highly homologous variants.

No antigens are known for them. Sequencing was carried out using blood, either unsorted or a sorted T cell fraction (not recorded which). All receptors derive from a male donor with ankylosing spondylitis.

The V and J genes are TRBV29-1 and TRBJ2-2, with TRBD1 matching over 8 bases. J lost 5 bases, V lost 6 bases, and 8 bases had no gene match. The CDR3 loop spans 14 amino acids. Germline lookup yields CDR1 SQVTM and CDR2 ANQGSEA. The CDR3 sequence: CSVGVGQETGELFF. The CDR3, as DNA: TGCAGCGTGGGGGTGGGACAGGAAACCGGGGAGCTGTTTTTT.

This clonotype was detected a few times. The CDR3 bases are TGCAGTGTCTCCGGGGAGCTCTCCTACGAGCAGTACTTC. It yields the protein CSVSGELSYEQYF. This chain uses TRBV20-1 with TRBJ2-7; D is perhaps TRBD2 (5 bases). The CDR3 length is 13 residues. The germline V and J ends were trimmed by 7 bases and 0 bases, with 13 bases remaining between them. The germline V gene encodes CDR1 DFQATT and CDR2 SNEGSKA (reference sequence).

CDR3: CSAIGQPYEQYF. The CDR3 DNA sequence: TGCAGCGCCATCGGACAGCCCTACGAGCAGTACTTC. V gene TRBV29-1 combines with J gene TRBJ2-7; D perhaps matches TRBD1 (6 bases). Looked up from germline, CDR1 is SQVTM and CDR2 is ANQGSEA. CDR3 size: 12 residues. Trimming took off 7 bases at V and 2 bases at J, with 12 bases between the two ends.

The chain combines TRBV7-2 with TRBJ1-1; D is ambiguous. The CDR3 is 13 amino acids. From germline, CDR1 is SGHTA and CDR2 FQGNSA. Trimming pared 6 bases from V and 2 bases from J, leaving 10 bases between. CDR3 DNA sequence: TGTGCCAGCAGTTTTAACCCCAACACTGAAGCTTTCTTT. This translates into CASSFNPNTEAFF. Complete variable domain (other parts from reference TRBV7-2 and TRBJ1-1): GAGVSQSPSNKVTEKGKDVELRCDPISGHTALYWYRQSLGQGLEFLIYFQGNSAPDKSGLPSDRFSAERTGGSVSTLTIQRTQQEDSAVYLCASSFNPNTEAFFGQGTRLTVV.

This clonotype showed up just once. In DNA, the CDR3 is TGCAGTGCTAGAAAAGGGATCGGCACTGAAGCTTTCTTT. Protein: CSARKGIGTEAFF. The rearrangement links TRBV20-1 to TRBJ1-1; D unclear. The CDR3 covers 13 residues. From germline, CDR1 is DFQATT and CDR2 SNEGSKA (reference sequence). Trimming removed 2 bases from V and 4 bases from J, with 11 bases in between.

The chain combines TRBV18 with TRBJ2-1, with 9 positions matching TRBD1. Looked up from germline, CDR1 is KGHSH and CDR2 is LQKENI. V gave up 6 bases and J gave up 5 bases; unmatched junction bases: 5. The CDR3 is made up of 14 amino acids. The CDR3 DNA sequence: TGTGCCAGCTCGCCCGACAGGGGGGACAATGAGCAGTTCTTC. It codes for CASSPDRGDNEQFF.

This clonotype occurred a few times. The CDR3 DNA sequence: TGTGCCACCAGAGAAGGGTCAGGGTTTTATGAGCAGTTCTTC. Amino acids: CATREGSGFYEQFF. This chain connects TRBV24-1 to TRBJ2-1, with D possibly matching TRBD1 (5 bases). Trimming took 7 bases from V and 8 from J, leaving 17 bases between them. This CDR3 region has 14 residues. The germline V gene encodes CDR1 KGHDR and CDR2 SFDVKD.

V and J are TRBV29-1 and TRBJ1-2; D perhaps matches TRBD1 (6 bases). CDR3 size: 13 residues. CDR1 is SQVTM, CDR2 ANQGSEA, per germline. Trimming removed 2 bases from V and 4 bases from J, with 11 bases in between. CDR3 region: CSVERTDGYGYTF. DNA for the CDR3: TGCAGCGTTGAAAGGACAGACGGCTATGGCTACACCTTC.

This clonotype has just a few counts. The CDR3 here is CAISPTSGRAGELFF. Here the CDR3 DNA reads TGTGCCATCAGTCCGACTAGCGGGAGAGCCGGGGAGCTGTTTTTT. The genes are TRBV10-3 and TRBJ2-2; 12 positions agree with TRBD2. Germline assignment: CDR1 ENHRY and CDR2 SYGVKD. The CDR3 is 15 residues long. Trimming cost V 5 bases and J 6 bases; bases outside gene matches: 4.

This clonotype showed up just a few times. The gene calls are TRBV3-1 and TRBJ2-1, with a tentative D call TRBD2 (5 bases). Germline CDR1 LGHDT, CDR2 YNNKEL (reference sequence). Trimming left V 0 bases short and J 1 base short, with 7 bases between. The CDR3 is made up of 15 amino acids. CDR3 DNA sequence: TGTGCCAGCAGCCAAGATACTAGTTCCTACAATGAGCAGTTCTTC. Translated, it gives CASSQDTSSYNEQFF.

The genes are TRBV27 and TRBJ1-6, with D hard to call. V lost 4 bases and J lost 9, with 10 bases in between. CDR3 length equals 13 residues. Germline V gene sequence: CDR1 MNHEY, CDR2 SMNVEV (reference sequence). CDR3 sequence reads: CASSYRRVSPLHF. As DNA, the CDR3 is TGTGCCAGCAGTTATCGCCGGGTTTCACCCCTCCACTTT.

V gene TRBV20-1 combines with J gene TRBJ2-1; 8 positions match TRBD2. Trimming at V came to 1 base and at J to 2 bases, leaving 4 bases not matched to a gene. There are 15 residues in the CDR3. The germline gives CDR1 DFQATT, CDR2 SNEGSKA (reference sequence). Here the CDR3 reads CSARAGAGAYNEQFF. CDR3 nucleotide sequence: TGCAGTGCTAGAGCGGGAGCGGGAGCCTACAATGAGCAGTTCTTC.

This clonotype has more than one count but fewer than ten. V gene TRBV12-3 or TRBV12-4 combines with J gene TRBJ2-3, with D perhaps being TRBD1 or TRBD2 (5 bases each). The CDR3 extends over 14 amino acids. V was cut by 3 bases and J by 5 bases, with 12 bases left in between. The DNA for the CDR3 is TGTGCCAGCAGTTTGAGCCTTGGGGGAGATACGCAGTATTTT. Protein: CASSLSLGGDTQYF.

This clonotype was detected only a few times. V gene TRBV20-1 combines with J gene TRBJ2-5; possible D gene TRBD1, 6 bases. The CDR3 covers 14 residues. Germline values: CDR1 DFQATT, CDR2 SNEGSKA (reference sequence). Deletions cut 6 bases from V and 3 bases from J, with 17 bases between. The CDR3 DNA follows: TGCAGTGCAAGGGACACGAGAACAGAAGAGACCCAGTACTTC. Its protein product is CSARDTRTEETQYF.

This clonotype was picked up a small number of times. This chain uses TRBV5-1 with TRBJ2-5, with TRBD1 identical over 7 bases. Per the germline V gene, CDR1 is SGHRS and CDR2 is YFSETQ. The CDR3 totals 14 residues. V lost 4 bases and J lost 5; bases outside the gene matches: 8. The CDR3 bases are TGCGCCAGCAGCACGGGACAGCACTCCGAGACCCAGTACTTC. This sequence encodes CASSTGQHSETQYF. The variable domain in full, with the rest retrieved from reference TRBV5-1 and TRBJ2-5, is KAGVTQTPRYLIKTRGQQVTLSCSPISGHRSVSWYQQTPGQGLQFLFEYFSETQRNKGNFPGRFSGRQFSNSRSEMNVSTLELGDSALYLCASSTGQHSETQYFGPGTRLLVL.

This clonotype has just a few counts. The chain couples TRBV12-3 or TRBV12-4 to TRBJ1-6, with unresolved D. The CDR3 loop spans 13 amino acids. V shed 4 bases and J shed 14 bases, with 15 bases lying between them. The CDR3 DNA sequence: TGTGCCAGCAGTTCGGGCCCTCAAGTGACCCTCCACTTT. Translating it yields CASSSGPQVTLHF.

The V gene is TRBV5-5, the J gene TRBJ2-7; D uncertain. The CDR3 consists of 15 residues. V shed 0 bases and J shed 3 bases, with 13 bases lying between them. The germline V gene has CDR1 SGHKS and CDR2 YYEKEE (reference sequence). This CDR3 is CASSLEWNSIYEQYV. The CDR3 nucleotides are TGTGCCAGCAGCTTGGAATGGAACAGTATCTACGAGCAGTACGTC.

This clonotype appeared once. The chain has TRBV6-1 and TRBJ1-3; D ambiguous. Germline V CDR1 and CDR2: MNHNS, SASEGT. This CDR3 has 16 amino acids. The V end lost 7 bases, the J end lost 1 base, and 17 bases lay between the germline ends. The CDR3 loop is CASTSRVQVSGNTIYF. CDR3 in DNA: TGTGCCAGCACTAGTCGGGTGCAGGTGTCTGGAAACACCATATATTTT.

This clonotype occurred a few times. The chain has TRBV6-2 or TRBV6-3 and TRBJ1-2; TRBD1 is a possible D gene (5 bases). CDR1 is MNHEY, CDR2 SVGEGT, per germline. V dropped 2 bases and J dropped 6 bases, with 7 bases sitting between them. CDR3 size: 12 residues. CDR3 region: CASSYEGNGYTF. The CDR3 DNA sequence: TGTGCCAGCAGTTACGAGGGGAATGGCTACACCTTC.

This clonotype was picked up a small number of times. The chain combines TRBV7-7 with TRBJ2-1; 7 nucleotides align to TRBD2. The CDR3 consists of 15 residues. Germline trimming cut 5 bases from V and 7 bases from J; bases unmatched to any gene: 11. CDR1 SSHAT and CDR2 FNYEAQ come from the germline V gene (reference sequence). For the CDR3, the DNA is TGTGCCAGCAGCCACCGGGCGGGAGCATCGAATGAGCAGTTCTTC. This codes for CASSHRAGASNEQFF.

This clonotype was observed a handful of times. This chain uses TRBV5-5 with TRBJ1-2; 8 nucleotides line up with TRBD1. CDR3 size: 15 residues. J was trimmed by 7 bases and V by 5 bases; bases with no gene match: 13. Germline-derived CDR1 and CDR2 are SGHKS and YYEKEE (reference sequence). The CDR3 bases are TGTGCCAGCAGTAAGGAGACAGGGGAACGATCTGGCTACACCTTC. This encodes CASSKETGERSGYTF.

The chain has TRBV12-3 or TRBV12-4 and TRBJ2-7; D unresolved. The CDR3 covers 11 residues. V lost 5 bases and J 3 bases, leaving 5 bases between the germline ends. CDR3 in DNA: TGTGCCAGCAGTATAGGCTACGAGCAGTACTTC. This sequence encodes CASSIGYEQYF.

Only a few counts were recorded for this clonotype. The genes are TRBV4-1 and TRBJ2-3; D might be TRBD1 or TRBD2, each matching 5 bases. The germline gives CDR1 MGHRA, CDR2 YSYEKL. The CDR3 is 15 amino acids. V lost 3 bases and J lost 10, with 20 bases in between. CDR3 sequence reads: CASSHDGTGPSAQYF. The CDR3 bases are TGCGCCAGCAGCCATGACGGGACGGGACCTTCGGCGCAGTATTTT.

This chain uses TRBV18 with TRBJ1-2; D gene unclear. CDR1 is KGHSH, CDR2 LQKENI, per germline. This CDR3 region has 14 residues. Trimming took off 6 bases at V and 3 bases at J, with 14 bases between the two ends. The CDR3 nucleotides read TGTGCCAGCTCGACCACCTACGGAGACTATGGCTACACCTTC. It is translated as CASSTTYGDYGYTF. Full variable domain (missing parts from reference TRBV18 and TRBJ1-2): NAGVMQNPRHLVRRRGQEARLRCSPMKGHSHVYWYRQLPEEGLKFMVYLQKENIIDESGMPKERFSAEFPKEGPSILRIQQVVRGDSAAYFCASSTTYGDYGYTFGSGTRLTVV.

This rearrangement joins TRBV20-1 to TRBJ2-3; 8 nucleotides match TRBD2. J lost 2 bases, V lost 5 bases, and 3 bases had no gene match. This CDR3 comprises 13 residues. The germline V gene has CDR1 DFQATT and CDR2 SNEGSKA (reference sequence). CDR3 protein: CSAQLAATDTQYF. The CDR3 DNA reads TGCAGTGCTCAACTAGCGGCCACAGATACGCAGTATTTT.

V usage is TRBV21-1 and J usage is TRBJ2-7; the D call TRBD1 from the table was never checked on the DNA. TRBV21-1 corresponds to a pseudogene. CDR3 size: 14 residues. The CDR3 is CAISAGESSYEQYV. In nucleotides, the CDR3 is TGTGCCATCTCCGCGGGCGAGAGCTCCTACGAGCAGTACGTC.

The chain combines TRBV7-7 with TRBJ2-3; 10 positions agree with TRBD2. V dropped 5 bases and J dropped 8; count of bases not matched to a gene: 7. CDR3 size: 14 residues. In germline, CDR1 is SSHAT, CDR2 FNYEAQ (reference sequence). CDR3 sequence: CASSRGTSEGTQYF. DNA of the CDR3: TGTGCCAGCAGCAGGGGGACTAGCGAGGGTACGCAGTATTTT.

This clonotype was counted once. The chain combines TRBV5-6 with TRBJ2-7, with D unresolved. The CDR3 is made up of 15 amino acids. The V and J ends lost 1 base and 5 bases respectively, with 16 bases between them. Per the germline V gene, CDR1 is SGHDT and CDR2 is YYEEEE. CDR3 bases: TGTGCCAGCAGCTTGTCTTCGAAGGTTTGGCACGAGCAGTACGTC. It yields the protein CASSLSSKVWHEQYV.

The chain recombines TRBV29-1 with TRBJ2-5, with D hard to call. Germline-derived CDR1 and CDR2 are SQVTM and ANQGSEA. This CDR3 comprises 11 residues. Between the trimmed V and J ends, which lost 4 bases and 1 base, there was a span of 4 bases. CDR3 amino acids: CSVGAQETQYF. CDR3 DNA sequence: TGCAGCGTTGGTGCCCAAGAGACCCAGTACTTC. The full variable domain, rest sourced from reference TRBV29-1 and TRBJ2-5, is SAVISQKPSRDICQRGTSLTIQCQVDSQVTMMFWYRQQPGQSLTLIATANQGSEATYESGFVIDKFPISRPNLTFSTLTVSNMSPEDSSIYLCSVGAQETQYFGPGTRLLVL.